This TCR beta chain was recovered during a study of blood T cell repertoires in COVID-19. Study-level background: PBMCs, B-cell-depleted T cells, or T cells provided the cDNA or gDNA that made up the material.

The repertoire was sequenced with immunoSEQ multiplex PCR; TCRdb's copy has only in-frame clones and lacks some. The sample contains some 120,000 clones, less than 90% of which appear only once. The CDR3 sequence is 14 residues long. Trimming took 2 bases from V and 5 from J, leaving 13 bases between them. CDR1 and CDR2 (germline): SGHNT, YYREEE (reference sequence). Input material: peripheral blood. The chain carries TRBV5-4 and TRBJ1-1; no definite D call. This TCR came from an elderly woman with acute or convalescent COVID-19. CDR3 amino acids: CASSFIGYATEAFF. The CDR3 nucleotides read TGTGCCAGCAGCTTTATCGGGTATGCGACTGAAGCTTTCTTT.